The 32 T cell receptor beta chains reported below all come from one sample, sequenced in a study of blood T cell repertoires in acute mononucleosis. Noted time point: acute infectious mononucleosis, at clinical presentation within 2 weeks of symptom onset (visit 1). Data came from immunoSEQ multiplex PCR; TCRdb stores just in-frame clones and leaves some out. Of over 2,000 clones in the sample, roughly 30% were seen once. Sequenced here: EBV YVL epitope tetramer+ CD8+ T cells sorted from PBMCs, sampled during acute infectious mononucleosis. Noted subset: CD8 T cells binding a tetramer with EBV BRLF1 109-117 peptide (YVL-BR). Receptor source: a woman aged 18 to 35 with infectious mononucleosis caused by EBV.

The sample holds a few counts of this clone. The chain is built from TRBV28 and TRBJ2-7; D is unresolved. Germline V gene data show CDR1 as MDHEN and CDR2 as SYDVKM. This CDR3 contains 14 residues. The germline V and J ends were trimmed by 4 bases and 6 bases, with 16 bases remaining between them. The CDR3 region has the DNA TGTGCCAGCAGTTCTCTCCATGGAAGCGCCGAGCAGTACTTC. This encodes CASSSLHGSAEQYF. The entire variable domain, with the rest obtained from reference TRBV28 and TRBJ2-7, is as follows: DVKVTQSSRYLVKRTGEKVFLECVQDMDHENMFWYRQDPGLGLRLIYFSYDVKMKEKGDIPEGYSVSREKKERFSLILESASTNQTSMYLCASSSLHGSAEQYFGPGTRLTVT.

This clone was counted between two and nine times. The chain recombines TRBV6-9 with TRBJ2-1; D unresolved. The V gene's germline CDR1 is MNHGY and CDR2 SVAAGI. The CDR3 runs 11 residues. Trimming took off 5 bases at V and 12 bases at J, with 11 bases between the two ends. The CDR3 loop reads CASSPMFVQFF. CDR3 nucleotide sequence: TGTGCCAGCAGTCCCATGTTCGTGCAGTTCTTC.

Of note for this clone: A read error is likely here: a far larger clone is one base away. J is TRBJ2-1 and V is TRBV28; weak D call: TRBD2 (5 bases). Trimming left V 6 bases short and J 12 bases short, with 15 bases between. This CDR3 region has 12 residues. Germline V gene sequence: CDR1 MDHEN, CDR2 SYDVKM. CDR3 amino acids: CASSRYSDGQFF. The CDR3 bases are TGTGCCAGCAGCCGCTATAGCGATGGGCAGTTCTTC.

Turning to this clone: Its ends do not fully match the called genes, so a read error is possible. The chain employs TRBV5-1 and TRBJ2-7; tentative D call: TRBD1 (5 bases). Looked up from germline, CDR1 is SGHRS and CDR2 is YFSETQ. The CDR3 length is 14 residues. CDR3 amino acids: CASSLAETALKEHF. CDR3 bases: TGCGCCAGCAGCTTGGCCGAGACAGCCCTCAAAGAGCACTTC.

Notes on this clone: This could be a read error, since a much larger clone is one nucleotide away. CDR3 amino acids: CASMLPFGDEQYF. In DNA form, the CDR3 reads TGCGCCAGCATGCTCCCTTTTGGTGACGAGCAGTACTTC. The chain joins TRBV13 to TRBJ2-7; unclear D gene. In germline, CDR1 is PRHDT, CDR2 FYEKMQ (reference sequence). The CDR3 contains 13 residues.

This sequence joins TRBV19 and TRBJ1-5, with 8 bases lining up with TRBD1. The germline CDR1 and CDR2 sequences are LNHDA and SQIVND (reference sequence). V was pared by 6 bases and J by 6 bases, with 10 bases of the junction left unmatched. This CDR3 is built from 15 residues. CDR3 nucleotide sequence: TGTGCCAGTAGACCCCTCACAGGGGGGGCTCAGCCCCAGCATTTT. Its translation: CASRPLTGGAQPQHF.

This clone was counted a few times. The chain recombines TRBV30 with TRBJ2-1; tentative D call: TRBD1 (5 bases). The CDR3 totals 14 residues. CDR1 is GTSNPN and CDR2 is SVGIG in the germline V gene (reference sequence). With 8 bases removed from V and 4 bases from J, the gap between germline ends came to 18 bases. Here the CDR3 reads CASSFDPGYNEQFF. DNA for the CDR3: TGTGCCAGCAGCTTCGACCCAGGGTACAATGAGCAGTTCTTC.

Many counts were recorded for this clone. A junction end diverges from the germline sequence, so it may reflect a read error. The same CDR3 is also encoded by other DNA sequences in this sample. This chain joins TRBV7-2 and TRBJ2-7; the D is unclear. This CDR3 contains 13 residues. Looked up from germline, CDR1 is SGHTA and CDR2 is FQGNSA. The CDR3, as DNA: TGCGCCAGCAGCCAGCTAGGTAGCTACGAGCAGTACTTC. Translation gives CASSQLGSYEQYF.

Points on this clone: Other DNA sequences in the same sample also yield this CDR3. The chain joins TRBV27 to TRBJ2-1; D not resolved. The V end was cut by 1 base, the J end by 7 bases, with 5 bases between. The CDR3 is 12 amino acids. CDR1 and CDR2 (germline): MNHEY, SMNVEV (reference sequence). The CDR3 DNA is TGTGCCAGCAGTTTATACAGTAATGAGCAGTTCTTC. Its protein is CASSLYSNEQFF.

Only a few counts were recorded for this clone. A far larger clone is only one base removed, so a read error is likely. The conserved final phenylalanine or tryptophan is absent from the CDR3, which likely points to a read error. The gene calls are TRBV6-6 and TRBJ1-2, with D hard to call. The ends were cut back, 6 bases at V and 6 bases at J, with 20 bases in the middle. Germline V gene data show CDR1 as MNHNY and CDR2 as SVGAGI (reference sequence). This CDR3 has 15 residues. CDR3 coding DNA: TGTGCCAGCAGGCCGGCTATGGGAGGAGGGAATGGCTACACCCTC. Its translation: CASRPAMGGGNGYTL.

This clone was seen at least ten times. The same CDR3 can be traced to other DNA sequences in this sample. CDR3 nucleotide sequence: TGTGCCAGCAGTTACGTCGGAGTTGGCTACACCTTC. It encodes CASSYVGVGYTF. The gene calls are TRBV6-6 and TRBJ1-2; no clear D gene. The CDR3 is 12 residues long. The germline gives CDR1 MNHNY, CDR2 SVGAGI (reference sequence). Trimming pared 2 bases from V and 7 bases from J, leaving 8 bases between.

Only a few counts were recorded for this clone. Mismatch with germline at one junction end may stem from a read error. This chain links TRBV29-1 with TRBJ2-1; 12 bases align to TRBD2. CDR1 is SQVTM and CDR2 is ANQGSEA in the germline V gene. CDR3 length equals 21 residues. The CDR3 loop is CSVGGTGSWTSGAFSYYEQFF. The CDR3 nucleotides read TGCAGCGTAGGAGGGACAGGGTCCTGGACTAGCGGGGCATTCTCCTACTATGAGCAGTTCTTC.

This clone has just one count. A far larger clone is one nucleotide away, so this likely arose from a read error. The rearrangement joins TRBV29-1 to TRBJ2-1; 13 bases match TRBD2. The CDR3 has 21 amino acids. The germline gives CDR1 SQVTM, CDR2 ANQGSEA. In nucleotides, the CDR3 is TGCAGCGTAGGAGGGACAGGGTCCGGGACTAGCGGGGCATACTCCTACAATGAGCGGTTCTTC. Translating it yields CSVGGTGSGTSGAYSYNERFF.

By its share, this clone is medium-sized. The chain employs TRBV19 and TRBJ1-1; possible D gene TRBD1, 5 bases. Trimming shortened V by 6 bases and J by 6 bases, and 20 bases separated the two germline ends. The germline V gene encodes CDR1 LNHDA and CDR2 SQIVND (reference sequence). This CDR3 comprises 15 residues. CDR3 coding DNA: TGTGCCAGTAGAGACCTCTTGGGGGGTTCGGCTGAAGCTTTCTTT. Translation gives CASRDLLGGSAEAFF.

There are a few counts of this clone. This sequence joins TRBV29-1 and TRBJ1-2; D not resolved. Germline V lookup: CDR1 SQVTM, CDR2 ANQGSEA. V shed 6 bases and J shed 0 bases, with 11 bases lying between them. The CDR3 is 13 amino acids. The CDR3 here is CSVGEAANYGYTF. CDR3 bases: TGCAGCGTAGGAGAGGCCGCTAACTATGGCTACACCTTC.

This clone was seen a handful of times. The rearrangement links TRBV30 to TRBJ2-4; D is possibly TRBD1 or TRBD2 (5 bases each). The J call may be in error: the DNA end matches TRBJ2-1 better. CDR1 is GTSNPN and CDR2 is SVGIG in the germline V gene (reference sequence). The CDR3 has 14 residues. CDR3 protein: CACQPGPGYNEQFF. The DNA for the CDR3 is TGTGCCTGCCAACCGGGACCCGGGTACAATGAGCAGTTCTTC.

On this clone itself: A read error may account for a junction end that differs from germline. The chain is built from TRBV15 and TRBJ2-2, with D maybe TRBD1 (5 bases). Germline loops: CDR1 LNHNV, CDR2 YYDKDF (reference sequence). This CDR3 contains 14 residues. CDR3 amino acids: CASRMQGNTGELFF. Written as DNA, the CDR3 is TGTGCCTCCAGGATGCAGGGAAACACCGGGGAGCTGTTTTTT.

This clone was seen ten or more times. This CDR3 fails to terminate in the conserved phenylalanine or tryptophan, so it likely reflects a read error. It is unclear where the CDR3 begins or ends on the DNA, so no DNA is shown, and the CDR3 is as TCRdb lists it. In the same sample, other DNA sequences code for this CDR3. This chain uses TRBV23-1 with TRBJ2-4; whether TRBD1, the table's D call, matches the DNA was not checked. TRBV23-1 belongs to the ORF category, with a function that is uncertain. The CDR3 is 17 residues long, counting both termini. This CDR3 reads CASSQSKVDGAVKHSVL.

This clone was counted between two and nine times. It is likely a read error: a sequence one base away is far more abundant. Other DNA sequences in this sample translate to the same CDR3. The chain has TRBV29-1 and TRBJ2-1; 13 bases are a match to TRBD2. V shed 6 bases and J 0 bases; nucleotides not matched to a gene: 20. The CDR3 covers 21 residues. CDR1 and CDR2 (germline): SQVTM, ANQGSEA. The CDR3 DNA reads as TGCAGCGTAGGAGGGACAGGGTCCGGGACTAGCGGGGCATTCTCCTACAATGAGCAGTTCTTC. This translates into CSVGGTGSGTSGAFSYNEQFF.

As for this clone: The germline gene is not matched at one end of the junction; a read error may be the cause. The chain employs TRBV6-5 and TRBJ2-1; the D call may be TRBD1 or TRBD2 (6 bases each). CDR1 and CDR2 (germline): MNHEY, SVGAGI. The CDR3 length is 13 residues. CDR3 amino acids: CACSPGGYNEQFF. For the CDR3, the DNA is TGTGCCTGCAGCCCCGGGGGCTATAATGAGCAGTTCTTC.

On this clone: This may be a read error: a much more frequent sequence differs by one nucleotide. This rearrangement joins TRBV5-2 to TRBJ2-7; the DNA was not used to check the table's D call, TRBD2. TRBV5-2 is recorded as a pseudogene. This CDR3 is built from 15 residues. The CDR3 loop reads CASSLVLAGVHEQYF. The CDR3 bases are TGTGCCAGCAGCTTAGTCCTAGCGGGAGTTCACGAGCAGTACTTC.

The chain is built from TRBV5-6 and TRBJ2-1, with D uncertain. Deletions cut 1 base from V and 11 bases from J, with 10 bases between. The CDR3 spans 12 residues. Germline V gene data show CDR1 as SGHDT and CDR2 as YYEEEE. CDR3 residues: CASSLFSGKQFF. In nucleotides, the CDR3 is TGTGCCAGCAGCTTGTTTTCGGGCAAGCAGTTCTTC.

This clone is labeled large. This chain joins TRBV7-2 and TRBJ2-1; possibly TRBD2 for D (5 bases). The CDR3 runs 13 residues. The germline gives CDR1 SGHTA, CDR2 FQGNSA. V lost 5 bases and J lost 7, with 12 bases in between. The CDR3, as DNA: TGTGCCAGCAGCCCCCTAGGACTTAATGAGCAGTTCTTC. It yields the protein CASSPLGLNEQFF.

This clone was observed at least ten times. The chain has TRBV19 and TRBJ2-1; D gene ambiguous. Trimming took 4 bases from V and 5 from J, leaving 9 bases between them. Germline CDR1 reads LNHDA; CDR2 reads SQIVND (reference sequence). CDR3 length: 13 amino acids. Written as DNA, the CDR3 is TGTGCCAGTAGTACGGTCTTTCACAATGAGCAGTTCTTC. It encodes CASSTVFHNEQFF.

Only a few counts were recorded for this clone. The junction shows a germline mismatch at one end, possibly a read error. The chain couples TRBV10-2 to TRBJ2-7; D unclear. The length of the CDR3 is 13 residues. The V gene's germline CDR1 is WSHSY and CDR2 SAAADI. The CDR3 region has the DNA TGTGCCAGCAGGTGGACGGACTCCTACGAGCAGTACTTC. It yields the protein CASRWTDSYEQYF.

This clone appeared a few times. The chain combines TRBV6-4 with TRBJ1-1; D gene uncertain. Germline V gene lookup returns CDR1 MRHNA and CDR2 SNTAGT. Deletions cut 5 bases from V and 11 bases from J, with 12 bases between. The CDR3 covers 11 residues. This CDR3 reads CASSHMFAAFF. CDR3 nucleotides: TGTGCCAGCAGTCATATGTTTGCGGCTTTCTTT.

A note on this clone: At one end, the junction sequence differs from germline, possibly due to a read error. The V gene is TRBV28, the J gene TRBJ1-5; tentative D call: TRBD1 (6 bases). CDR1 is MDHEN and CDR2 is SYDVKM in the germline V gene. The CDR3 has 15 residues. CDR3 loop: CACCFLLGGAQPLHF. The CDR3 coding sequence is TGTGCCTGCTGTTTCCTTCTGGGGGGGGCTCAGCCCCTGCATTTT.

This clone was seen at least ten times. The V call is TRBV28, the J call TRBJ1-5; D is unclear. This CDR3 has 12 residues. CDR1 MDHEN and CDR2 SYDVKM come from the germline V gene. V was trimmed by 4 bases and J by 7 bases, leaving 8 bases between them. This CDR3 is CASSYQTQPQHF. The CDR3 DNA reads TGTGCCAGCAGTTACCAGACCCAGCCCCAGCATTTT.

In the case of this clone: This sequence is one base from a far larger clone and is likely a read error. This same CDR3 is encoded by further DNA sequences in the sample. V gene TRBV4-3 combines with J gene TRBJ2-7; D call uncertain. Germline V CDR1 and CDR2: LGHNA, YSLEER. Deletions cut 3 bases from V and 3 bases from J, with 9 bases between. The CDR3 has 13 residues. The DNA for the CDR3 is TGCGCCAGCAGCCAGCTAGGCAGCTACGAGCAGTACTTC. Translated: CASSQLGSYEQYF.

This clone showed up just a few times. The chain carries TRBV11-3 and TRBJ1-5; 9 bases map to TRBD1. V lost 3 bases, J lost 5 bases, and 5 bases stayed unmatched. CDR1 is SGHNT, CDR2 YENEEA, per germline. CDR3 length equals 15 residues. CDR3 region: CASSLGQGEHQPQHF. Here the CDR3 DNA reads TGTGCCAGCAGCTTGGGACAGGGAGAACATCAGCCCCAGCATTTT.

On this clone itself: This likely reflects a read error, since a far larger clone is one base away. J is TRBJ2-7 and V is TRBV10-2; D is undetermined. V was trimmed by 7 bases and J by 5 bases, leaving 15 bases between them. CDR1 WSHSY and CDR2 SAAADI come from the germline V gene. The CDR3 totals 13 residues. CDR3 DNA: TGCGCCAGCATGCTCCCTTTTTGTGACGAGCAGTACTTC. As protein: CASMLPFCDEQYF.

The chain has TRBV27 and TRBJ2-1; 11 nucleotides match TRBD2. The CDR3 loop spans 15 amino acids. The trim removed 6 bases at V and 4 bases at J, leaving 5 bases unmatched. Germline values: CDR1 MNHEY, CDR2 SMNVEV (reference sequence). CDR3 protein: CASRQLAGEYNEQFF. The CDR3 DNA follows: TGTGCCAGCAGACAACTAGCGGGAGAGTACAATGAGCAGTTCTTC.